The present T cell receptor beta chain was sequenced within a study of OX40 agonist ivuxolimab in advanced cancers. Study-wide context: Ivuxolimab was an agonistic, fully human IgG2 monoclonal antibody directed against OX40 (CD134), a costimulatory receptor. The monotherapy dose-escalation portion (N ≈ 52 patients) of the phase I ivuxolimab trial is reported in the paper. Peripheral TCRbeta sequencing was intended to test whether TCR sequence diversity was altered and clonal T-cell expansion was caused by ivuxolimab. Patients were allowed to have had prior anti-PD-1, anti-PD-L1 or anti-CTLA-4 therapy, and more than 35% of the dose-escalation patients had been treated with checkpoint inhibitors. Intravenous ivuxolimab was administered to patients every 2 weeks at six dose levels: 0.01, 0.1, 0.3, 1.5, 3 and 10 mg/kg. Of the approximately 50 dose-escalation patients, hepatocellular carcinoma was present in roughly 19, melanoma in approximately 15, renal cell carcinoma in 9 and head and neck cancer in 9. Partial responses occurred in three dose-escalation patients, of whom one had hepatocellular carcinoma and two had cutaneous melanoma. A male proportion of 82.7% and a mean age of roughly 55 years, ranging from 23 to 79, were recorded for the dose-escalation cohort. Study-wide conclusions, independent of this receptor: In the 0.1-3.0 mg/kg groups, partial responders were among the patients with the lowest normalized peripheral clonal expansion, particularly in CD8+ T cells. After ivuxolimab, expanded clones were on average more numerous among CD8+ T cells than among CD4+ T cells. Low levels of normalized T-cell clonal expansion were also seen in some patients who did not respond. The antigen specificity of the peripheral T cells that underwent clonal expansion was not determined. Clonal expansion of both CD4+ and CD8+ blood T cells was observed from baseline to week 6 at doses 0.1 to 3.0 mg/kg.

A note on this clone: Its antigen is unknown. No much larger clone exists at a distance of one base, and base qualities are not known.

For sequencing of the TCRbeta CDR3 region, genomic DNA was extracted from the sorted cells. TCRbeta CDR3 regions were sequenced using the immunoSEQ Assay. TCRdb holds this immuneACCESS table with in-frame rearrangements only. Some clones are missing; in checked studies, unresolved V genes explain under half, and the rest has no known cause. The sample includes roughly 80,000 clones, with roughly 84% observed a single time. The ten largest clones capture roughly 0.3% of the sample. The trial excluded patients who had a history of autoimmune disease or who were on systemic immunosuppression. Peripheral blood for TCR sequencing was drawn from every dose cohort at baseline, at cycle 4 day 1 and at cycle 7 day 1. The samples were drawn from a first-in-human, open-label, multicenter phase I dose-escalation trial of ivuxolimab. Adults with locally advanced or metastatic melanoma, renal cell, hepatocellular, or head and neck squamous cell carcinoma were enrolled in the trial. Before TCR sequencing, CD4+ T cells and CD8+ T cells from peripheral blood were sorted into separate populations.

Reading from cysteine to phenylalanine, the CDR3 counts 14 amino acids. The entry retains the CDR3 DNA only, 42 bases that are in frame from base 1. Reading the germline V gene gives CDR1 SGHAT and CDR2 FQNNGV. The sequence was collected from an adult with an advanced solid tumor such as melanoma, head and neck, liver or kidney cancer. The specimen comprised CD4+ or CD8+ T cells sorted from blood, sampled in a trial of the OX40 agonist ivuxolimab. In this chain, TRBV11-2 is recombined with TRBJ2-5; the D region possibly corresponds to TRBD1 (6 bases align). The J call may be in error: the DNA end matches TRBJ2-7 better. The nucleotides read TGTGCCAGCAGCTTAGTTGCAGGGGCCCTCGAGCAGTACTTC. Protein translation: CASSLVAGALEQYF.